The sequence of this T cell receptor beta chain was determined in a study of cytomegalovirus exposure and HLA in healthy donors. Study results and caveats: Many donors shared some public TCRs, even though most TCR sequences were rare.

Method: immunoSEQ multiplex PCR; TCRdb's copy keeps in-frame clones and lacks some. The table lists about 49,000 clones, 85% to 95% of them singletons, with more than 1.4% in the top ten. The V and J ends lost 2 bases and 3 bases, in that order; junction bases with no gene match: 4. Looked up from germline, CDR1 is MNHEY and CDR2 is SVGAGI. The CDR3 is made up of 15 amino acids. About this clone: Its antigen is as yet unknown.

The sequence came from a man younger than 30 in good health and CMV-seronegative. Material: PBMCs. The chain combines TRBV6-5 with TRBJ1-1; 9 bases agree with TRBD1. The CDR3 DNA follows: TGTGCCAGCAGTTACCGGGACAGGGAGTACACTGAAGCTTTCTTT. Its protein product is CASSYRDREYTEAFF.